This TCR beta chain was recorded in a study of early T cells in non-severe SARS-CoV-2 infection. At the level of the study: Sequenced material consisted of bulk RNA (from unsorted whole blood), and chains were unpaired.

Study results and limitations: Comparison of clonotypes with VDJdb favored anti-spike CD8 responses while missing private and CD4 specificities.

Germline assignment: CDR1 MNHNY and CDR2 SVGAGI (reference sequence). Germline trimming cut 6 bases from V and 2 bases from J; bases unmatched to any gene: 7. This CDR3 has 15 amino acids. In the case of this clonotype: Its target is unknown.

Researchers attached unique molecular identifiers to individual cDNA molecules. TCRdb independently ran MiXCR on the 5' RACE reads; one entry per CDR3 protein. This sample has approximately 120,000 distinct CDR3 sequences; more than 12% occur once, and the top ten carry about a fifth. The specimen was whole blood. The clonotype comes from an adult who was a healthcare worker with PCR-confirmed SARS-CoV-2 infection or an uninfected control (not recorded which). The V and J genes are TRBV6-6 and TRBJ1-2, with 9 nucleotides matching TRBD1. CDR3: CASSQYGTGNYGYTF. CDR3 DNA: TGTGCCAGCAGCCAATACGGGACAGGGAACTATGGCTACACCTTC.